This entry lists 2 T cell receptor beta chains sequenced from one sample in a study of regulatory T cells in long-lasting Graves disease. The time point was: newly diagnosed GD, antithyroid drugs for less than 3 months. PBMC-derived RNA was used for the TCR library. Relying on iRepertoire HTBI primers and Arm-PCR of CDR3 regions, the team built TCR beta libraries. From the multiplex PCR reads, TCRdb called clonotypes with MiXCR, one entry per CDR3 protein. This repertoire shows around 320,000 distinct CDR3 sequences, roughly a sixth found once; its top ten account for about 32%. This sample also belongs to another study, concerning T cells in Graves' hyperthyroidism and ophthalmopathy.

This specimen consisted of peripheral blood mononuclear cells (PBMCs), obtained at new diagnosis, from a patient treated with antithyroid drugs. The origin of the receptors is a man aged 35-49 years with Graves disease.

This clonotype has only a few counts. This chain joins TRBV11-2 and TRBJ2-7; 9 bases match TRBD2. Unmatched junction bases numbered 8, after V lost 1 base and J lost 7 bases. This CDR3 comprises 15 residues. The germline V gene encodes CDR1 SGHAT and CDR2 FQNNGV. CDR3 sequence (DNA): TGTGCCAGCAGCTTAGCAGGCGGGAGGGCGAAGGAGCAGTACTTC. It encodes CASSLAGGRAKEQYF.

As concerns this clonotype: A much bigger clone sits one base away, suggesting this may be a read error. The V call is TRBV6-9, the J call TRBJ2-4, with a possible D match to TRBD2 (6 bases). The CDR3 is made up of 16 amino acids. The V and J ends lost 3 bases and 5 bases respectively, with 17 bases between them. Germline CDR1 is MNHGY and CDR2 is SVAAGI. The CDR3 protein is CASSYSRRGIQNIQYF. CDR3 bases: TGTGCCAGCAGTTACTCCCGACGGGGGATCCAAAACATTCAGTACTTC.